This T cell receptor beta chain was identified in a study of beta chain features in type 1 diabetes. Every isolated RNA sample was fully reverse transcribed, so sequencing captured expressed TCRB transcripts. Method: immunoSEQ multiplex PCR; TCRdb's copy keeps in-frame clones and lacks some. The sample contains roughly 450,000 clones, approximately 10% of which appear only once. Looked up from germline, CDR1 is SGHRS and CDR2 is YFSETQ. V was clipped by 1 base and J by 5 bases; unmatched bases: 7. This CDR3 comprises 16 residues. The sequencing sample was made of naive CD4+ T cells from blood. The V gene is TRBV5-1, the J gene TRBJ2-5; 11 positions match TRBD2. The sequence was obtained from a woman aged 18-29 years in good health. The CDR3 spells CASSLPPSGRRETQYF. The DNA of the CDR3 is TGCGCCAGCAGCTTGCCCCCTAGCGGGAGGAGGGAGACCCAGTACTTC.